This T cell receptor (beta chain) was profiled in a study of OX40 agonist ivuxolimab in advanced cancers. Study in general: The dose-escalation cohort had hepatocellular carcinoma, melanoma, renal cell or head and neck cancer.

Produced via immunoSEQ multiplex PCR; TCRdb's table is partial and in-frame only. The sample has tens of thousands of clones; roughly 93% are singletons. Findings and limits, study-wide: Partial responders treated at 0.1-3.0 mg/kg exhibited clonal expansion among the lowest measured.

About this clone: Its cognate antigen is unknown.

The TCR comes from an adult with an advanced solid tumor such as melanoma, head and neck, liver or kidney cancer. This material consisted of CD4+ or CD8+ T cells sorted from blood, taken in a trial of the OX40 agonist ivuxolimab.

CDR3 protein: CSAPTREQYF. The CDR3 DNA reads as TGCAGTGCCCCCACGCGCGAGCAGTACTTC. The chain is built from TRBV20-1 and TRBJ2-7, with D unresolved. The germline gives CDR1 DFQATT, CDR2 SNEGSKA (reference sequence). The CDR3 is 10 amino acids. V was cut by 6 bases and J by 6 bases, with 9 bases left in between.